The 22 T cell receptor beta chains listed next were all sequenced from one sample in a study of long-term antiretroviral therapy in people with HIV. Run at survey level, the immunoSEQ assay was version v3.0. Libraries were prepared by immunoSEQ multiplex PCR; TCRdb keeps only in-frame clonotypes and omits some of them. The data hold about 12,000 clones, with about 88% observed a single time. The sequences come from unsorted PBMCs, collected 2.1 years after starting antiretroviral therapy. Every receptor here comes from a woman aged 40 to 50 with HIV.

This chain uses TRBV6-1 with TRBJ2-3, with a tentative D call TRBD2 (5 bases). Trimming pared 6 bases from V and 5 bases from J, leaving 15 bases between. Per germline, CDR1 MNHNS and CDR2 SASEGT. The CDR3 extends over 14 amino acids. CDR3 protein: CASRQRAAVDTQYF. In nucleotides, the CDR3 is TGTGCCAGCAGACAACGAGCGGCCGTAGATACGCAGTATTTT.

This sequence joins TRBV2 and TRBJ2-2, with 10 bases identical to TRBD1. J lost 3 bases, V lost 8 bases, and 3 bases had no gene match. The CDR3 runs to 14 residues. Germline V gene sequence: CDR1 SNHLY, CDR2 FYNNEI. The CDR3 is CASYDRGHTGELFF. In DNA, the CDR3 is TGTGCCAGCTATGACAGGGGGCACACCGGGGAGCTGTTTTTT.

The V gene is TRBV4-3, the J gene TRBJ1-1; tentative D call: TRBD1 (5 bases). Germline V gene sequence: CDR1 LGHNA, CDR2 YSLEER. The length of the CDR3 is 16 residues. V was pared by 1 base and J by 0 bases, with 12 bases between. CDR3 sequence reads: CASSQARQLLNTEAFF. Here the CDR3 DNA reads TGCGCCAGCAGCCAAGCCCGACAGCTGCTGAACACTGAAGCTTTCTTT.

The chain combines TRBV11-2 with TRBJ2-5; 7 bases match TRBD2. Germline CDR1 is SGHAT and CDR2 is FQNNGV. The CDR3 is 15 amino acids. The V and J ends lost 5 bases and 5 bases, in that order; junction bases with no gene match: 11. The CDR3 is CASSPLGEGRETQYF. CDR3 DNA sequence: TGTGCCAGCAGCCCCCTCGGGGAGGGCCGGGAGACCCAGTACTTC.

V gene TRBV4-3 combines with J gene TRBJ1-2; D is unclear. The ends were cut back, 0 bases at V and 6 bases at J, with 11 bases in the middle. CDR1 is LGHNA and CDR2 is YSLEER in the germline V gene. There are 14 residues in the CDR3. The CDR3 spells CASSQDQREDGYTF. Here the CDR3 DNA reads TGCGCCAGCAGCCAAGATCAGAGGGAGGATGGCTACACCTTC.

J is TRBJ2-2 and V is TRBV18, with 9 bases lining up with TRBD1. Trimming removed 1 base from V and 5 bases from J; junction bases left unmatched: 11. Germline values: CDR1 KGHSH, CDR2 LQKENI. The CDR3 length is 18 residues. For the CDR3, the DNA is TGTGCCAGCTCACCACAACCTACGGGACAGGGAGCGACCGGGGAGCTGTTTTTT. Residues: CASSPQPTGQGATGELFF. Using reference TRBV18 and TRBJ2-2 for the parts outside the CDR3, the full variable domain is NAGVMQNPRHLVRRRGQEARLRCSPMKGHSHVYWYRQLPEEGLKFMVYLQKENIIDESGMPKERFSAEFPKEGPSILRIQQVVRGDSAAYFCASSPQPTGQGATGELFFGEGSRLTVL.

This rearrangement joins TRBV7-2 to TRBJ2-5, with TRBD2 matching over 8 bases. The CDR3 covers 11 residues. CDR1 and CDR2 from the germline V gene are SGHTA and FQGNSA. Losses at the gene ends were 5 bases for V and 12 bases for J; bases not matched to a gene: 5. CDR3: CASSKLAVKYF. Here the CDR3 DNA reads TGTGCCAGCAGCAAACTAGCGGTTAAGTACTTC.

CDR3 DNA: TGTGCCACCTGGACTAGCGGGTCGGAGACCCAGTACTTC. Amino acids: CATWTSGSETQYF. The chain carries TRBV10-3 and TRBJ2-5; 11 bases are a match to TRBD2. V was pared by 10 bases and J by 5 bases, with 6 bases of the junction left unmatched. Germline lookup yields CDR1 ENHRY and CDR2 SYGVKD. The CDR3 is made up of 13 amino acids.

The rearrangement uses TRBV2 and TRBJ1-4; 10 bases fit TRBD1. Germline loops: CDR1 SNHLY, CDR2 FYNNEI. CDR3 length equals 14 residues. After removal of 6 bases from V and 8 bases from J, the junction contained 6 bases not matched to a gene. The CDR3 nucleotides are TGTGCCAGCAGAGGGACAGGGGAAAGCGAAAAACTGTTTTTT. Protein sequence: CASRGTGESEKLFF.

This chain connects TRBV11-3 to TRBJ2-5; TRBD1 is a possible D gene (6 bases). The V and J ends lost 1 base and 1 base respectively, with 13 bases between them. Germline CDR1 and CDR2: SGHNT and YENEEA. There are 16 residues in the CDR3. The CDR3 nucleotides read TGTGCCAGCAGCTTAGTACCAGGGGCCCCCCAAGAGACCCAGTACTTC. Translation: CASSLVPGAPQETQYF.

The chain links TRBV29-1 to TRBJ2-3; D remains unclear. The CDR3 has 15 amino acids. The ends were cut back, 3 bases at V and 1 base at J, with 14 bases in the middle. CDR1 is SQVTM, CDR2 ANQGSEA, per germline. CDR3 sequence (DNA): TGCAGCGTTGACCGCCCTACTAAGGGCACAGATACGCAGTATTTT. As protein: CSVDRPTKGTDTQYF.

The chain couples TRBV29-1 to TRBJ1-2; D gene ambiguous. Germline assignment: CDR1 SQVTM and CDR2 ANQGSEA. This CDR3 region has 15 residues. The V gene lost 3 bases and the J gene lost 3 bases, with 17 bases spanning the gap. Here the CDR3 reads CSVDPGEKGHYGYTF. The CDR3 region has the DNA TGCAGCGTTGACCCCGGGGAGAAAGGGCACTATGGCTACACCTTC.

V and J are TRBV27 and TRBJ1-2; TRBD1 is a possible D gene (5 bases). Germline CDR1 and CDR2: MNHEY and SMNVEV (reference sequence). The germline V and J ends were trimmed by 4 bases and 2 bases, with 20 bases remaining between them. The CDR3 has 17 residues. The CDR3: CASSSLGAGRSNYGYTF. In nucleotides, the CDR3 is TGTGCCAGCAGTTCTCTAGGGGCGGGTCGGTCCAACTATGGCTACACCTTC.

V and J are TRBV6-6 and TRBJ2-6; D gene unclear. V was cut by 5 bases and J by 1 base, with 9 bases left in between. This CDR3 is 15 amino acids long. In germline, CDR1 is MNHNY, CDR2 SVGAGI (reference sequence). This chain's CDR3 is CASSGVQSGANVLTF. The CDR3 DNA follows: TGTGCCAGCAGTGGGGTACAGTCTGGGGCCAACGTCCTGACTTTC.

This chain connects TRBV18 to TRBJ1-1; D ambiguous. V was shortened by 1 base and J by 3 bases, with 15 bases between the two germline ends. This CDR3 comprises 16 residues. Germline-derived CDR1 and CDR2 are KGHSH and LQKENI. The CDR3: CASSPHSVSADTEAFF. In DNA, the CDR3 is TGTGCCAGCTCACCACATTCGGTTAGTGCGGACACTGAAGCTTTCTTT.

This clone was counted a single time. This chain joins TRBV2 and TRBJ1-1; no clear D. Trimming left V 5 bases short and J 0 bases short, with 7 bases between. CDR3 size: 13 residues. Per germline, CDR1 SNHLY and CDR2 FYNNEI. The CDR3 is CASSSRMNTEAFF. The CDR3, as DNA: TGTGCCAGCAGTTCCCGTATGAACACTGAAGCTTTCTTT.

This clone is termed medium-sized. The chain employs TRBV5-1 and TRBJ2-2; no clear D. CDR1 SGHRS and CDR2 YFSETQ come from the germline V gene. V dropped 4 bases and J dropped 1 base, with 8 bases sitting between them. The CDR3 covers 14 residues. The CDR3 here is CASSTTMNTGELFF. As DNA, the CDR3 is TGCGCCAGCAGCACCACAATGAACACCGGGGAGCTGTTTTTT.

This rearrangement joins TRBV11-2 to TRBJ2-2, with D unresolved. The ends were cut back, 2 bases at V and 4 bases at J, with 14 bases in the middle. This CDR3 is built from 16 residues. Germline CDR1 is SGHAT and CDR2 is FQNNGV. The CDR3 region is CASSLRWAVVTGELFF. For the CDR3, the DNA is TGTGCCAGCAGCTTACGTTGGGCAGTCGTCACCGGGGAGCTGTTTTTT.

The CDR3 protein is CAISGADSQPQHF. DNA of the CDR3: TGTGCCATCAGTGGAGCGGATTCACAGCCCCAGCATTTT. This chain links TRBV10-3 with TRBJ1-5; the D is unclear. V was pared by 4 bases and J by 7 bases, with 11 bases between. CDR3 length: 13 residues. CDR1 and CDR2 (germline): ENHRY, SYGVKD.

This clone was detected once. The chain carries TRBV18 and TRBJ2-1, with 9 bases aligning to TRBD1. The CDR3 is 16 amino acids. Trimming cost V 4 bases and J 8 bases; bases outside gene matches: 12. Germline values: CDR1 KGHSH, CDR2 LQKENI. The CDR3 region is CASSLARDRVFYEQFF. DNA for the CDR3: TGTGCCAGCTCACTGGCCCGGGACAGGGTGTTTTATGAGCAGTTCTTC.

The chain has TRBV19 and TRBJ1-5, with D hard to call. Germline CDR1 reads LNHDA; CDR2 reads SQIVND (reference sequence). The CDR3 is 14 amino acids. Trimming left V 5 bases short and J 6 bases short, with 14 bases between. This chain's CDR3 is CASSPPRTGQPQHF. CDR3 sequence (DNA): TGTGCCAGTAGTCCTCCGCGGACCGGTCAGCCCCAGCATTTT.

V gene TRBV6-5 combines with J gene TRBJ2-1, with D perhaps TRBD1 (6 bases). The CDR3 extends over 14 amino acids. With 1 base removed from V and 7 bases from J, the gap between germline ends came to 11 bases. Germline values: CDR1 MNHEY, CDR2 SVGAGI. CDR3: CASSYLIGGNEQFF. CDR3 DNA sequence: TGTGCCAGCAGTTACTTAATAGGGGGTAATGAGCAGTTCTTC.